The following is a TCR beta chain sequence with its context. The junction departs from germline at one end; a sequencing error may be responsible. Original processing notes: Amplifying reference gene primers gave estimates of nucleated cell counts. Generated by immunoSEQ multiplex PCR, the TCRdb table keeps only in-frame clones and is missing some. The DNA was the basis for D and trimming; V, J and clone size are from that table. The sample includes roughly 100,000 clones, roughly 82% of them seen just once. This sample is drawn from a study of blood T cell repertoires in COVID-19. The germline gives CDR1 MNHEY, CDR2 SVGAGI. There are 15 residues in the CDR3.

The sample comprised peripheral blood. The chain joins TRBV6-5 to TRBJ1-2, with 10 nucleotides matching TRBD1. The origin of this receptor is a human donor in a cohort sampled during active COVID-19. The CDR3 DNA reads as TGTGCCAGCAGAGACGTTGGACAGGGGGACTACGGCTACACCTTC. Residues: CASRDVGQGDYGYTF.